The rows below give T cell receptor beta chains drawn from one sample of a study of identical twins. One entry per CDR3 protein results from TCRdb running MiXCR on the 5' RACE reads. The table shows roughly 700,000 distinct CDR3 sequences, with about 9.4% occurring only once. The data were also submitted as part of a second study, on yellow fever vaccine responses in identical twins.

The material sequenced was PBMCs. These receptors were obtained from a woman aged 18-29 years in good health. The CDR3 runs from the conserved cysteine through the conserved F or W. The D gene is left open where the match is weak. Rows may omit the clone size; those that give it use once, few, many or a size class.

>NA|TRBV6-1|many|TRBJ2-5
TGTGCCAGCAGTACGGACATTGGAGAGACCCAGTACTTC
CASSTDIGETQYF
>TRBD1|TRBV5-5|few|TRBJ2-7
TGTGCCAGCAGCTTGGCGGGACAGGGTCTCTACGAGCAGTACTTC
CASSLAGQGLYEQYF
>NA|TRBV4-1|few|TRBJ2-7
TGCGCCAGCAGCCCTTCTAGCACCTACGAGCAGTACTTC
CASSPSSTYEQYF
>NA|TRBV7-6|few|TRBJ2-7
TGTGCCAGCAGCTTAGTCGGAGGGGGGCTTACCTACGAGCAGTACTTC
CASSLVGGGLTYEQYF
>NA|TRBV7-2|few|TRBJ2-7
TGTGCCAGCAGCTTAGGGACTCCTAAGGCCGAGCAGTACTTC
CASSLGTPKAEQYF
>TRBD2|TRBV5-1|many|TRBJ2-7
TGCGCCAGCAGCTTCCAGCGGGACGGTTTTGAGCAGTACTTC
CASSFQRDGFEQYF
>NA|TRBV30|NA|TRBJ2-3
TGTGCCTGGAGTGTGGGAGCGGAACACAACACAGATACGCAGTATTTT
CAWSVGAEHNTDTQYF
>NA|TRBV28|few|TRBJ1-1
TGTGCCAGCAGTTTGGTCGGGATTGAAGCTTTCTTT
CASSLVGIEAFF
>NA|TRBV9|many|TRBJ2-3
TGTGCCAGCAGCCCTTACTCGGACGAAGTGCCCGCAGATACGCAGTATTTT
CASSPYSDEVPADTQYF
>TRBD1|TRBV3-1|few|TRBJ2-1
TGTGCCAGCAGCCAACCCACGGACAGGGGCGAGGATGAGCAGTTCTTC
CASSQPTDRGEDEQFF
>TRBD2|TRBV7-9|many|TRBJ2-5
TGTGCCAGCAGCTACCTGGGGGGGCAAGAGACCCAGTACTTC
CASSYLGGQETQYF
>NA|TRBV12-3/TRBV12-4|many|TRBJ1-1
TGTGCCAGCAGGCCGAACACTGAAGCTTTCTTT
CASRPNTEAFF
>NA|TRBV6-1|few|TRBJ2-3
TGTGCCAGCGCTAAGGGGCCCACAGATACGCAGTATTTT
CASAKGPTDTQYF
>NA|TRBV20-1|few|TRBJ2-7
TGCAGTGCTAGACCCGGTAACGGAGGGAGCGAGCAGTACTTC
CSARPGNGGSEQYF
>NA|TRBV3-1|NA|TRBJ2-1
TGTGCCAGCAGCCAAACGATGAATGAGCAGTTCTTC
CASSQTMNEQFF
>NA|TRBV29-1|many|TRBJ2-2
TGCAGCGTTGAGGCCGGGAACACCGGGGAGCTGTTTTTT
CSVEAGNTGELFF
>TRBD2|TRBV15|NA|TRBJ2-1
TGTGCCACCAGCATCGGGGGGACGGGGAACAATGAGCAGTTCTTC
CATSIGGTGNNEQFF
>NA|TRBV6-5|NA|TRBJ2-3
TGTGCCAGCAGTTACTCGCAGGGTCTCACAGATACGCAGTATTTT
CASSYSQGLTDTQYF
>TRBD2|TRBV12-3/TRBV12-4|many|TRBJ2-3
TGTGCCAGCAGTGTGAATGTAGCGGGGAGCACAGATACGCAGTATTTT
CASSVNVAGSTDTQYF
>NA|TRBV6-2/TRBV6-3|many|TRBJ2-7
TGTGCCAGCAGTTACTCGAAAGACAGTTACGAGCAGTACTTC
CASSYSKDSYEQYF
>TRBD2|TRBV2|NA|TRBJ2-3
TGTGCCATCACCGCCATGACTAGCGGGGGGTTAGCTAGCACAGATACGCAGTATTTT
CAITAMTSGGLASTDTQYF
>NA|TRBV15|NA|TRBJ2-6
TGTGCCACCAGCAGAGAACACAGGGTCTTCTCTGGGGCCAACGTCCTGACTTTC
CATSREHRVFSGANVLTF
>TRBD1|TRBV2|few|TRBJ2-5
TGTGCCAGCAGTGAACGGACAGGGCAAGAGACCCAGTACTTC
CASSERTGQETQYF
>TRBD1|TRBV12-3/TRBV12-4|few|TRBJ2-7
TGTGCCAGCAGGGGGGACAGGAACGAGCAGTACTTC
CASRGDRNEQYF
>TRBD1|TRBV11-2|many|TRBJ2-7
TGTGCCAGCAGCTTAGTGGGGACAGGGGAGCAGTACTTC
CASSLVGTGEQYF
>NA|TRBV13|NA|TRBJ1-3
TGTGCCAGCAGCTTTAAAACGGTGGCCTCTGGAAACACCATATATTTT
CASSFKTVASGNTIYF
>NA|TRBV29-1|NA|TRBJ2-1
TGCAGCGTTGCTGGAGGATTTCAAGGAGGGCAGTTCTTC
CSVAGGFQGGQFF
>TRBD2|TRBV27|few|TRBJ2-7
TGTGCCAGCAGCCTACTGGGGGAGGGCAACGAGCAGTACTTC
CASSLLGEGNEQYF
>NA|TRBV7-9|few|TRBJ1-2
TGTGCCAGCAGCTTATTCCGGGGCGGCTACACCTTC
CASSLFRGGYTF
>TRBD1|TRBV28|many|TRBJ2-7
TGTGCCAGCAGTTTCTCGGGACAGGGAAGCTACGAGCAGTACTTC
CASSFSGQGSYEQYF
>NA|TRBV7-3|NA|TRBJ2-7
TGTGCCAGCAGCCCGAGTCCCAGGCCCCGCGAGCAGTACTTC
CASSPSPRPREQYF
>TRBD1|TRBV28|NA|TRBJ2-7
TGTGCCAGCAGTGAACAGGGGCCCCCGGGGGAGCAGTACTTC
CASSEQGPPGEQYF
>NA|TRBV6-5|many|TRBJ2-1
TGTGCCAGCAGTTACGCGGGGTCCGTAGAGCAGTTCTTC
CASSYAGSVEQFF
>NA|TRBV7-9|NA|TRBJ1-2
TGTGCCAGCAGCTTAGCCGGGACGCCTTATGGCTACACCTTC
CASSLAGTPYGYTF
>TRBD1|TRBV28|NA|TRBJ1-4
TGTGCCAGCAGTCGAACAGGGGGAAAGAATGAAAAACTGTTTTTT
CASSRTGGKNEKLFF
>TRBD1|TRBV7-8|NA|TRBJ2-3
TGTGCCAGCAGCGTAAACCAAGGGGGCGCGGCGCAGTATTTT
CASSVNQGGAAQYF
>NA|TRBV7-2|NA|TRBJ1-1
TGTGCCAGCATCTCGGGCAGGGTGAACACTGAAGCTTTCTTT
CASISGRVNTEAFF
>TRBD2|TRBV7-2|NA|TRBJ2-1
TGTGCCAGCAGAAGGACTAGCGGGGATAACAATGAGCAGTTCTTC
CASRRTSGDNNEQFF
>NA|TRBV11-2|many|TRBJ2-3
TGTGCCAGCAGCTTATTGGTTAGCACAGATACGCAGTATTTT
CASSLLVSTDTQYF
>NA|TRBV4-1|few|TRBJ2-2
TGCGCCAGCAGCCAAGATTTGGGGGAGTACGCCGGGGAGCTGTTTTTT
CASSQDLGEYAGELFF
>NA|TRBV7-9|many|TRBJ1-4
TGTGCCATCTTCGGGGGGGGAAGAGAAAAACTGTTTTTT
CAIFGGGREKLFF
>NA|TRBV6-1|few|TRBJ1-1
TGTGCCGGGGGCGCTGAAGCTTTCTTT
CAGGAEAFF
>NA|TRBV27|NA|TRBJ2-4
TGTGCCAGCAGTTCCCCCCTAGCCAAAAACATTCAGTACTTC
CASSSPLAKNIQYF
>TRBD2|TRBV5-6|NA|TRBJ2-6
TGTGCCAGCAGCCTAGCGGGGGTCTCTGGGGCCAACGTCCTGACTTTC
CASSLAGVSGANVLTF
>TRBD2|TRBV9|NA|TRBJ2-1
TGTGCCAGCAGCGTAACCCCGGGGGGGTACAATGAGCAGTTCTTC
CASSVTPGGYNEQFF
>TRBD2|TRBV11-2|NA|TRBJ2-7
TGTGCCAGCAGCAATAGAGCGGGAGTCAGGCTCGAGCAGTACTTC
CASSNRAGVRLEQYF
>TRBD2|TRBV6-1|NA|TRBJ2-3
TGTGCCAGCAGCCCCCTAGCGGGGGGGGACACAGATACGCAGTATTTT
CASSPLAGGDTDTQYF
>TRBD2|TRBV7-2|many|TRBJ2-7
TGTGCCAGCAGCTTAGGGACGGGGGGTAGGTACGAGCAGTACTTC
CASSLGTGGRYEQYF
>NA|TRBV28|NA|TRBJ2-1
TGTGCCAGCAGTTACCATTTAGCGCCTCAGATCTACAATGAGCAGTTCTTC
CASSYHLAPQIYNEQFF
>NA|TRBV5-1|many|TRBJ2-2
TGCGCCAGCAGCCCGGAGATAACGAACACCGGGGAGCTGTTTTTT
CASSPEITNTGELFF
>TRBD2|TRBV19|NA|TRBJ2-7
TGTGCCAGTAGCCCGGGCAGCGGGGGGGCCTACGAGCAGTACTTC
CASSPGSGGAYEQYF
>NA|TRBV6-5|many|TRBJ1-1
TGTGCCAGCAGTTACTTAGGGAGGGACACTGAAGCTTTCTTT
CASSYLGRDTEAFF
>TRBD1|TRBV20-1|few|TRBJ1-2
TGCAGTGCCTCAGGGACAGGGGGTACCTCCTATGGCTACACCTTC
CSASGTGGTSYGYTF
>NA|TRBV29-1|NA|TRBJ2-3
TGCAGCGTTGCTAGCAGTACTAGCACAGATACGCAGTATTTT
CSVASSTSTDTQYF
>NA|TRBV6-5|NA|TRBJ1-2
TGTGCCAGCAGTTACCGAGGTTATCGAGGCTACACCTTC
CASSYRGYRGYTF
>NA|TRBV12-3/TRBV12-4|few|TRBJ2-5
TGTGCCAGCAGTTTGAGACTGATTAAAAGTAGGACCCAGTACTTC
CASSLRLIKSRTQYF
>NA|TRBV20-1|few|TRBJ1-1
TGCAGTGCCACTAGGGGTGGGGAGTGGAACACTGAAGCTTTCTTT
CSATRGGEWNTEAFF
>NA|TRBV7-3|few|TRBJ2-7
TGTGCCAGCAGTCTACAGGGATTAGGGGAGCAGTACTTC
CASSLQGLGEQYF
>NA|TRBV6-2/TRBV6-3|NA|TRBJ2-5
TGTGCCAGCAGCCCGACAGAGGCGGAGACCCAGTACTTC
CASSPTEAETQYF